This T cell receptor (beta chain) was profiled in a study of CD8 T cells in Susac syndrome. The RNA, 0.5 to 1 ug, was put through reverse transcription using random hexamers. TCRdb passed the immunoSEQ multiplex PCR reads through MiXCR, listing each CDR3 protein once. The sample yields approximately 190,000 distinct CDR3 sequences, roughly 90% seen once. The CDR3 spans 11 residues. Trimming left V 6 bases short and J 7 bases short, with 8 bases between. Germline CDR1 and CDR2: MNHEY and SMNVEV (reference sequence). This sequence was found in a human donor with Susac syndrome. The specimen sequenced was CD4+ T cells from PBMCs. The rearrangement joins TRBV27 to TRBJ2-3; D is unclear. CDR3 amino acids: CASRSPHTQYF. DNA of the CDR3: TGTGCCAGCAGATCCCCACATACGCAGTATTTT.